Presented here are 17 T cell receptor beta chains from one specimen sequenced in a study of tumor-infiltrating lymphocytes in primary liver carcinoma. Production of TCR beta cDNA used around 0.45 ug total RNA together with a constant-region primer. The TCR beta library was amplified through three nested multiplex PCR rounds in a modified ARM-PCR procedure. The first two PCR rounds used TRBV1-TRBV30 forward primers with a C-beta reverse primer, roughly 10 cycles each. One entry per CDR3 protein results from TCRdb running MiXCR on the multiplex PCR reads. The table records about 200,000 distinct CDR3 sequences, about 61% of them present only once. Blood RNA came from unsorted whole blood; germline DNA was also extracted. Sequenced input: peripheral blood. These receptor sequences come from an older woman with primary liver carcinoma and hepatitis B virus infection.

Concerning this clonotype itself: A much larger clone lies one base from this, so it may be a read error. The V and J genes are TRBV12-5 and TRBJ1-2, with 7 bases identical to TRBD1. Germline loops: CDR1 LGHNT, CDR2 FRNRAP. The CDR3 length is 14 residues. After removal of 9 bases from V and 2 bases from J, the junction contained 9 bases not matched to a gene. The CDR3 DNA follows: TGTGCTAGCGTGAGGGACAGCGCCAACTATGGCTACACCTTC. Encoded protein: CASVRDSANYGYTF. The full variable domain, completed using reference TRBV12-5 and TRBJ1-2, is DARVTQTPRHKVTEMGQEVTMRCQPILGHNTVFWYRQTMMQGLELLAYFRNRAPLDDSGMPKDRFSAEMPDATLATLKIQPSEPRDSAVYFCASVRDSANYGYTFGSGTRLTVV.

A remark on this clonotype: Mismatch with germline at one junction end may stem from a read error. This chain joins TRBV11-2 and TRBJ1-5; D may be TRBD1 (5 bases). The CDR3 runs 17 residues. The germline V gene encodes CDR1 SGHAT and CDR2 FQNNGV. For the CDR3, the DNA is TGTGCCAGCAGCCCCGGCCGTGTGGGGGATTTGGATCAGTCCCAGCATTTT. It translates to CASSPGRVGDLDQSQHF.

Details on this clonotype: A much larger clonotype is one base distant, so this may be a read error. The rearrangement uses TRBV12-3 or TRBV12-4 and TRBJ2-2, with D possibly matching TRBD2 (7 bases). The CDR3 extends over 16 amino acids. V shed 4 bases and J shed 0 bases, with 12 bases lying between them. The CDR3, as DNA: TGTGCCAGCAGTTGGGGGGGCAGATCGAACACCGGGGAGCTGTTTTTT. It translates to CASSWGGRSNTGELFF.

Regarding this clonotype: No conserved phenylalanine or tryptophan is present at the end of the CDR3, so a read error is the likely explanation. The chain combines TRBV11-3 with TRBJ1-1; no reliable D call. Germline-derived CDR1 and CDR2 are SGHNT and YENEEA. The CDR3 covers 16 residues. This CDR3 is CANSLAEGRMNTEAFV. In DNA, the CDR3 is TGTGCTAACAGCTTAGCCGAGGGAAGAATGAACACTGAAGCTTTCGTT.

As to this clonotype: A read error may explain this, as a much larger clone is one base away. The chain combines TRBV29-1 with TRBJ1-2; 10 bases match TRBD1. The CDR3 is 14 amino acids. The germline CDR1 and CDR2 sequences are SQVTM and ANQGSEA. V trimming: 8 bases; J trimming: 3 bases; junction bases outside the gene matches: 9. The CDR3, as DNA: TGCAGCATTTGGACAGGGGGGGCGTACTATGGCTACACCTTC. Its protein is CSIWTGGAYYGYTF.

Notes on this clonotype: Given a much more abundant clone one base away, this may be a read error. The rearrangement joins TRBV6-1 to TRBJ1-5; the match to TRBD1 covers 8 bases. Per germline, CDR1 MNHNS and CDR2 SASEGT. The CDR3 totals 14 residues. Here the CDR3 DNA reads TGTGCCAACAGTGACGGACAGGGCGTAAAGCCCCAGCATTTT. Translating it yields CANSDGQGVKPQHF.

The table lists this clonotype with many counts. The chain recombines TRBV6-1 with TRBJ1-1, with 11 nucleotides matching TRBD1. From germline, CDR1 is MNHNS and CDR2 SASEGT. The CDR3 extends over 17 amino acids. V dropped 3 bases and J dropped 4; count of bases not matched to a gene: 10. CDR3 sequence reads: CASSDLWDRGVFTEAFF. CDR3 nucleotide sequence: TGTGCCAGCAGTGATTTATGGGACAGGGGGGTTTTCACTGAAGCTTTCTTT.

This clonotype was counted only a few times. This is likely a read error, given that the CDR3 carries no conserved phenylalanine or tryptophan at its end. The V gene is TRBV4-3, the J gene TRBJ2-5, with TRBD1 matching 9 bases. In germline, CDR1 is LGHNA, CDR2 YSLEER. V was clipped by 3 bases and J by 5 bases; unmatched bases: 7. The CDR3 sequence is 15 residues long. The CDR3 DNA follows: TGCGCCAGCAGCCATCGGGGACAGGGTGAGGAGACCCAGTACCTC. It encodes CASSHRGQGEETQYL.

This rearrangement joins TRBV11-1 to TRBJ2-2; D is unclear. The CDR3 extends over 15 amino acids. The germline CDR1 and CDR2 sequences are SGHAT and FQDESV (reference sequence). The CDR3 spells CVTKPSGSNTGELFF. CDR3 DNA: TGTGTCACCAAACCCAGTGGCTCGAACACCGGGGAGCTGTTTTTT.

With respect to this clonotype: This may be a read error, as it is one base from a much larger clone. This chain's CDR3 is CDSSQVPGQYNSPLHF. CDR3 bases: TGCGACAGCAGCCAAGTCCCGGGACAGTATAATTCACCCCTCCACTTT. This sequence joins TRBV4-1 and TRBJ1-6, with 7 bases fitting TRBD1. This CDR3 has 16 amino acids. In germline, CDR1 is MGHRA, CDR2 YSYEKL.

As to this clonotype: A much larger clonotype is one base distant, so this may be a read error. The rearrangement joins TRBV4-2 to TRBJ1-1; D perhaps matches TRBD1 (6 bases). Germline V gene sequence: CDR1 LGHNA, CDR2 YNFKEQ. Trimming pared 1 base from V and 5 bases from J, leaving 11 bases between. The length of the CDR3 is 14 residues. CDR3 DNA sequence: TGTGCCAGCAGCCAAGTGGGAGGACAGACTGAAGCTTTCTTT. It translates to CASSQVGGQTEAFF.

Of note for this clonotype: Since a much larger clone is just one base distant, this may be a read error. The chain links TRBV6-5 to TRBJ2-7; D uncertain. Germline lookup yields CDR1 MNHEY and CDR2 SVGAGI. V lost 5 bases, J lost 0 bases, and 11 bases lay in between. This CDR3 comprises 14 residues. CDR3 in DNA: TGTGCCAGCAGTCACTTAGGGCGCTCCTACGAGCAGTACTTC. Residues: CASSHLGRSYEQYF.

The CDR3 sequence is CVCSLTISGYSYEQYF. The CDR3 bases are TGTGTCTGCAGTCTCACGATTAGCGGGTACTCCTACGAGCAGTACTTC. J is TRBJ2-7 and V is TRBV6-2 or TRBV6-3; 7 bases align to TRBD2. CDR1 is MNHEY, CDR2 SVGEGT, per germline. This CDR3 is built from 16 residues.

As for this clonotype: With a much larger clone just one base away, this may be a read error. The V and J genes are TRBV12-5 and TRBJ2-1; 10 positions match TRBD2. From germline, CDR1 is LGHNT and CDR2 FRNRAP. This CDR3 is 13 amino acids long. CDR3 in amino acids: CASGPTSGNERFF. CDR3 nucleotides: TGTGCTAGTGGTCCCACTAGCGGGAATGAGCGGTTCTTC.

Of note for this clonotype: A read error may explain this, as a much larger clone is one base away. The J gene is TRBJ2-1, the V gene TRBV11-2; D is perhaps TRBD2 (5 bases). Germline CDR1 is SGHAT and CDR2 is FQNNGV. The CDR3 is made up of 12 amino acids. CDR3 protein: CASGLLGFEQFF. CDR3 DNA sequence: TGTGCCAGCGGCTTACTAGGGTTTGAGCAGTTCTTC.

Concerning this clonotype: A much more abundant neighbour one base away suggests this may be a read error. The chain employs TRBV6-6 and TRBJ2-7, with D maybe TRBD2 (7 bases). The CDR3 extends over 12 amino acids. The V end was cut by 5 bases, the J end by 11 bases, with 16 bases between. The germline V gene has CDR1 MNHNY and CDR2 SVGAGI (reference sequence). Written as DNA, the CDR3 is TGTGCCAGCAGTACAGGGACTACGGGGGAGTACTTC. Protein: CASSTGTTGEYF.

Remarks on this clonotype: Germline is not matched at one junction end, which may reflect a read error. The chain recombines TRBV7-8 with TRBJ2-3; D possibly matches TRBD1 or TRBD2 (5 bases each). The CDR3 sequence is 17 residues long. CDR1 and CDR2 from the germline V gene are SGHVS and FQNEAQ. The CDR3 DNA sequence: TGTGCCTGCAGCCACGTGGGAACGGGGACGAACCCAGATACGCAGTATTTT. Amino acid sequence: CACSHVGTGTNPDTQYF.